This record covers a single T cell receptor beta chain. This entry belongs to a study of blood T cell repertoires in COVID-19. Original analysis: The authors estimated nucleated cell counts from reference gene primer amplification. Profiling relied on immunoSEQ multiplex PCR, and the TCRdb table lists in-frame clones only, not all of them. D and trimming were read from the DNA, whereas the V and J calls and clone size are those reported in that table. Altogether under 150,000 clones are present, over 80% being singletons, with the ten largest covering more than 4.5%. Membership in each cohort depended on participant-reported clinical history. Germline CDR1 and CDR2: SGHTS and YDEGEE. The J segment lost 8 bases and the V segment lost 4 bases, leaving 9 bases of the junction unmatched. The CDR3 runs to 15 residues.

The receptor was derived from a woman in her forties or fifties who had been exposed to COVID-19. The chain carries TRBV5-8 and TRBJ2-1; 10 bases agree with TRBD2. Sample: PBMCs or T cells enriched from blood (not recorded which). Written as DNA, the CDR3 is TGTGCCAGCAGCCCCGGTACTAGCGGGAAGTATGAGCAGTTCTTC. Amino acid sequence: CASSPGTSGKYEQFF.